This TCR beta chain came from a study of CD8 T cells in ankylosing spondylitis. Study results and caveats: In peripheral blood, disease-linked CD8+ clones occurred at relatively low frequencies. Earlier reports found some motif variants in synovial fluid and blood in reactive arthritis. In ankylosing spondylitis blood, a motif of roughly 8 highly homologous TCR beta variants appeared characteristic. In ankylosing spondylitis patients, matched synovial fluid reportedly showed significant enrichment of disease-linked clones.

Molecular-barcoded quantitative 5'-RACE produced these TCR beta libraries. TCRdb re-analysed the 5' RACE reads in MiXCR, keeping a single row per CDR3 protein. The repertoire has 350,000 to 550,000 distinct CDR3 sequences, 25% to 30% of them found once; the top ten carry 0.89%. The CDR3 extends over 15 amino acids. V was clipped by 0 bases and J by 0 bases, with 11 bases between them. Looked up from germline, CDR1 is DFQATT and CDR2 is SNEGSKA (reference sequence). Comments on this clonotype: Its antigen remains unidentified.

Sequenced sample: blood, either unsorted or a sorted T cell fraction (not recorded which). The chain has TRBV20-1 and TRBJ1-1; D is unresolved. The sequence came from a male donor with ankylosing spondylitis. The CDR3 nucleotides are TGCAGTGCTAGAGACCCTACCCGGGTGAACACTGAAGCTTTCTTT. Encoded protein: CSARDPTRVNTEAFF.